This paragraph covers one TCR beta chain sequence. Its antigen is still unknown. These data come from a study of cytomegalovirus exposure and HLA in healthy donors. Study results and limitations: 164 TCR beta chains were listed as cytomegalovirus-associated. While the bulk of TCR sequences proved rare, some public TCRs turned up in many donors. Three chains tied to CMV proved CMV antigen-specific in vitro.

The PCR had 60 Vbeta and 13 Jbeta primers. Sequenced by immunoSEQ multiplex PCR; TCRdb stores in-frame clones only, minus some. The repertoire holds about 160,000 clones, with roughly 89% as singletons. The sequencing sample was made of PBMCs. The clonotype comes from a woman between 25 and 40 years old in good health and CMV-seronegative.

CDR3 sequence reads: CASSLGVAGFGETQYF. The CDR3 nucleotides are TGTGCCAGCAGCTTGGGGGTAGCGGGGTTCGGAGAGACCCAGTACTTC. This chain uses TRBV5-8 with TRBJ2-5; TRBD2 agrees at 8 bases. The V gene end was trimmed by 0 bases and the J gene end by 4 bases; junction bases not matched to a gene: 8. Germline CDR1 and CDR2: SGHTS and YDEGEE. The CDR3 covers 16 residues.